This T cell receptor beta chain was profiled in a study of T cells after yellow fever vaccination. A process of 5'RACE template switching, which added a universal primer site and UMIs, was used to make TCR cDNA. From the 5' RACE reads, TCRdb called clonotypes with MiXCR, one entry per CDR3 protein. The sample contains 200,000 to 300,000 distinct CDR3 sequences, more than 3.5% of which appear only once. Study results and caveats: Among primary-vaccination clones, most reappeared after the booster, at approximately 97% for CD4 and roughly 88% for CD8. Peaking faster, on day 5 versus 15, the secondary response was nonetheless weaker.

At least ten counts were recorded for this clonotype. Its antigen is undetermined. This CDR3 spans 15 amino acids. V trimming: 2 bases; J trimming: 7 bases; junction bases outside the gene matches: 1. Germline lookup yields CDR1 MNHNY and CDR2 SVGAGI (reference sequence). This clonotype was obtained from a man younger than 35 who received the YFV17D yellow fever vaccine. This specimen was PBMCs, taken 15 days after the yellow fever booster vaccination. The J gene is TRBJ2-1, the V gene TRBV6-6, with 14 nucleotides matching TRBD2. The DNA of the CDR3 is TGTGCCAGCAGTTACGGGACTAGCGGGGGTAATGAGCAGTTCTTC. The encoded protein is CASSYGTSGGNEQFF.